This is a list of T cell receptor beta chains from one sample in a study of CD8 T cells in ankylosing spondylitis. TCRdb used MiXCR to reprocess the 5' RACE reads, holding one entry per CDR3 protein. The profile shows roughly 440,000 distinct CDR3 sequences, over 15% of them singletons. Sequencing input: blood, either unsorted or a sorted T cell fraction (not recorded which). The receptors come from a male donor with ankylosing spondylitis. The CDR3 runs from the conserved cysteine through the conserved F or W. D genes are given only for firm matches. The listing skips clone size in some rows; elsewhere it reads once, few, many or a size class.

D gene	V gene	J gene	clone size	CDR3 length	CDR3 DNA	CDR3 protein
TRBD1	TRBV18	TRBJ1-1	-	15	TGTGCCAGCTCCACGAGACAGGGAATGGACACTGAAGCTTTCTTT	CASSTRQGMDTEAFF
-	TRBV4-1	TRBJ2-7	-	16	TGCGCCAGCAGCCAGTCACCGGGACAATCGTCTGGCGAGCAGTACTTC	CASSQSPGQSSGEQYF
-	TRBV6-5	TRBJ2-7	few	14	TGTGCCAGCAGTTATCGGGGGAAGGCCTACGAGCAGTACTTC	CASSYRGKAYEQYF
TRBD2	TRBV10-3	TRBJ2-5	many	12	TGTGCCACCGGGACTAGCGAGGGGACCCAGTACTTC	CATGTSEGTQYF
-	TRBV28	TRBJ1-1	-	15	TGTGCCAGCACTGCTCAGGGGATGTGGAACACTGAAGCTTTCTTT	CASTAQGMWNTEAFF
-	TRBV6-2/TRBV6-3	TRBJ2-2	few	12	TGTGCCAGCAGTTACTCGGCTGGGGAGCTGTTTTTT	CASSYSAGELFF
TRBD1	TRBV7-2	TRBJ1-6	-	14	TGTGCCAGCAGCTTAGAACAGGGGGACTCACCCCTCCACTTT	CASSLEQGDSPLHF
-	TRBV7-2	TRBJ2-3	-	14	TGTGCCAGCAGCCGCGGAGCGTGGGGGGATACGCAGTATTTT	CASSRGAWGDTQYF
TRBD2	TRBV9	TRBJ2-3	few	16	TGTGCCAGCAGCTTCCGGACTAGCGGGAGCGTGAATACGCAGTATTTT	CASSFRTSGSVNTQYF
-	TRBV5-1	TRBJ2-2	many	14	TGCGCCAGCAGCTTGGATAGGGGCACCGGGGAGCTGTTTTTT	CASSLDRGTGELFF
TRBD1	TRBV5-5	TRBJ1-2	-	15	TGTGCCAGCACCGACCGGGACAGGGGCAACTATGGCTACACCTTC	CASTDRDRGNYGYTF
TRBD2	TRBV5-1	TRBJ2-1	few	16	TGCGCCAGCAGCCTCGGGATAATAGCGGGAATATATGAGCAGTTCTTC	CASSLGIIAGIYEQFF
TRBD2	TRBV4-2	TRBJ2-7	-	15	TGTTCCAGCAGCCAACAACTAGCGGGTCTCTACGAGCAGTACTTC	CSSSQQLAGLYEQYF
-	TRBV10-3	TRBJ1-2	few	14	TGTGCCATCAGTGAGAATAGGCAGTCCTATGGCTACACCTTC	CAISENRQSYGYTF
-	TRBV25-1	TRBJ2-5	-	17	TGTGCCAGCAGTGAACCACAGGCAAAGGGGGTCCAAGAGACCCAGTACTTC	CASSEPQAKGVQETQYF
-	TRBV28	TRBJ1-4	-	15	TGTGCCAGCAAACCCGTGACCCTCTGGGGGGAAAAACTGTTTTTT	CASKPVTLWGEKLFF
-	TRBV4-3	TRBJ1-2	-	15	TGCGCCTGCAGCCCCTCGGGCCTCCAAAACTATGGCTACACCTTC	CACSPSGLQNYGYTF
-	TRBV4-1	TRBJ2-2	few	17	TGCGCCAGCAGCCCCTCAGGCCGGGTATCGAACACCGGGGAGCTGTTTTTT	CASSPSGRVSNTGELFF
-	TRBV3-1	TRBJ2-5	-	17	TGTGCCAGCAGCCAAGGGAGGTGGGGGCGGGAGAAAGAGACCCAGTACTTC	CASSQGRWGREKETQYF
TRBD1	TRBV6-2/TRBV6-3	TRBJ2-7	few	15	TGTGCCAGCAGTGATGACCGGGACAGATACTACGAGCAGTACTTC	CASSDDRDRYYEQYF
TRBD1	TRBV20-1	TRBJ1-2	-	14	TGCAGTGCTAGCGACCCCCGGACAGGTATTGGCTACACCTTC	CSASDPRTGIGYTF
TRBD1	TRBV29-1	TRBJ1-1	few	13	TGCAGCGCTCGACAGGGGCGGGACACTGAAGCTTTCTTT	CSARQGRDTEAFF
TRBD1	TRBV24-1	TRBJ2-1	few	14	TGTGCCACCAGTCCCCCAGGGGGCGGGAATGAGCAGTTCTTC	CATSPPGGGNEQFF
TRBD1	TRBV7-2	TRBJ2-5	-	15	TGTGCCAGCAGCTTAGGGGGGACAGACGGAGAGACCCAGTACTTC	CASSLGGTDGETQYF
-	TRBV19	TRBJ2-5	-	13	TGTGCCAGTAAGAAGCGGGACCAAGAGACCCAGTACTTC	CASKKRDQETQYF
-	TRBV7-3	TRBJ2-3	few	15	TGTGCCAGCAGCTTAGCCCCAACCCAGGGGGATACGCAGTATTTT	CASSLAPTQGDTQYF
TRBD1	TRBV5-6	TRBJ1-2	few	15	TGTGCCAGCAGGGACAGGGGGATTCCCCTATATGGCTACACCTTC	CASRDRGIPLYGYTF
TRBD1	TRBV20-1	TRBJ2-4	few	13	TGCAGTGTCAGACAGGGGGGGGAAAACATTCAGTACTTC	CSVRQGGENIQYF
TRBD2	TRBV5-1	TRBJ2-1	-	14	TGCGCCAGCAGCGTTCTAGCGGGAGACAATGAGCAGTTCTTC	CASSVLAGDNEQFF